The 25 T cell receptor beta chains below come from one sample, sequenced in a study of blood T cells in healthy people across ages. Primers used in a second PCR of about 7 to 12 cycles were a sample-barcoded 5' primer and a J-beta primer mix. From the 5' RACE reads, TCRdb called clonotypes with MiXCR, one entry per CDR3 protein. The sample holds about 1.6 million distinct CDR3 sequences, around 36% seen once. The sample taken for sequencing was blood. These receptors originate from a woman aged 30 to 39 in good health.

At least ten counts were recorded for this clonotype. The rearrangement joins TRBV27 to TRBJ1-2, with D maybe TRBD1 (5 bases). CDR1 and CDR2 (germline): MNHEY, SMNVEV (reference sequence). V gave up 4 bases and J gave up 3 bases, with 12 bases separating them. The CDR3 has 14 residues. The CDR3 region is CASSSGFGDYGYTF. The DNA for the CDR3 is TGTGCCAGCAGTTCAGGGTTCGGGGACTATGGCTACACCTTC.

This clonotype turned up a few times. The chain has TRBV20-1 and TRBJ2-1; D is unresolved. Germline CDR1 is DFQATT and CDR2 is SNEGSKA (reference sequence). CDR3 length: 11 amino acids. Trimming pared 4 bases from V and 9 bases from J, leaving 10 bases between. The CDR3 sequence is CSATALGEQFF. CDR3 bases: TGCAGTGCTACTGCTTTGGGTGAGCAGTTCTTC.

Details on this clonotype: Germline and junction disagree at one end, which may indicate a read error. The chain links TRBV9 to TRBJ2-3; D ambiguous. Germline V gene sequence: CDR1 SGDLS, CDR2 YYNGEE. The CDR3 is made up of 14 amino acids. The CDR3 bases are TGTGCCAGCAGCGTAGGAGGATTTCCAGATATGCAGTATTTT. It translates to CASSVGGFPDMQYF. The full variable domain, in which reference TRBV9 and TRBJ2-3 provide the parts outside the CDR3, is DSGVTQTPKHLITATGQRVTLRCSPRSGDLSVYWYQQSLDQGLQFLIQYYNGEERAKGNILERFSAQQFPDLHSELNLSSLELGDSALYFCASSVGGFPDMQYFGPGTRLTVL.

This clonotype turned up a few times. The chain links TRBV3-1 to TRBJ2-4; 8 nucleotides agree with TRBD2. The CDR3 has 16 residues. V was pared by 3 bases and J by 0 bases, with 4 bases of the junction left unmatched. Germline V lookup: CDR1 LGHDT, CDR2 YNNKEL (reference sequence). The CDR3 is CASSQTGGKAKNIQYF. CDR3 nucleotide sequence: TGTGCCAGCAGCCAGACGGGGGGGAAAGCCAAAAACATTCAGTACTTC.

The chain couples TRBV18 to TRBJ2-5; 7 nucleotides align to TRBD2. This CDR3 is 15 amino acids long. The J segment lost 0 bases and the V segment lost 4 bases, leaving 5 bases of the junction unmatched. Germline V gene data show CDR1 as KGHSH and CDR2 as LQKENI. CDR3 sequence reads: CASSQPGTNQETQYF. DNA for the CDR3: TGTGCCAGCTCACAACCCGGGACTAACCAAGAGACCCAGTACTTC.

The chain recombines TRBV10-3 with TRBJ1-1, with TRBD1 as a possible D gene (6 bases). This CDR3 region has 13 residues. The V end lost 7 bases, the J end lost 4 bases, and 13 bases lay between the germline ends. Germline V gene sequence: CDR1 ENHRY, CDR2 SYGVKD. For the CDR3, the DNA is TGTGCCATCAAACAGGGAATATCCACTGAAGCTTTCTTT. This codes for CAIKQGISTEAFF.

This chain links TRBV12-3 or TRBV12-4 with TRBJ1-2; 10 bases map to TRBD1. This CDR3 has 16 residues. V was pared by 6 bases and J by 0 bases, with 7 bases of the junction left unmatched. The CDR3 nucleotides are TGTGCCAGCAGCCCTGGACAGGGGGGAGCTAACTATGGCTACACCTTC. Its translation is CASSPGQGGANYGYTF.

The chain combines TRBV18 with TRBJ2-1; 8 nucleotides match TRBD2. Germline trimming cut 8 bases from V and 4 bases from J; bases unmatched to any gene: 10. Germline V gene lookup returns CDR1 KGHSH and CDR2 LQKENI. The CDR3 is made up of 15 amino acids. This CDR3 reads CASHSGGASYNEQFF. The CDR3 DNA is TGTGCCAGCCATTCCGGGGGGGCCTCATACAATGAGCAGTTCTTC.

In its sample, this clonotype was seen a few times. The rearrangement joins TRBV6-1 to TRBJ1-4, with a possible D match to TRBD1 (5 bases). Germline V gene lookup returns CDR1 MNHNS and CDR2 SASEGT. The CDR3 runs 17 residues. Trimming left V 5 bases short and J 6 bases short, with 22 bases between. The CDR3 DNA reads as TGTGCCAGCAGTCGATCAGGGAATCAACCGCCCGATGAAAAACTGTTTTTT. It translates to CASSRSGNQPPDEKLFF.

This rearrangement joins TRBV9 to TRBJ2-5; 13 nucleotides line up with TRBD2. Per germline, CDR1 SGDLS and CDR2 YYNGEE. After removal of 0 bases from V and 4 bases from J, the junction contained 9 bases not matched to a gene. CDR3 length: 18 amino acids. CDR3 nucleotide sequence: TGTGCCAGCAGCGTAGCTTCACTAGCGGGGGGGCCAGGAGAGACCCAGTACTTC. This codes for CASSVASLAGGPGETQYF.

The J gene is TRBJ1-5, the V gene TRBV14; a weak D match, TRBD1 (5 bases). Germline V CDR1 and CDR2: SGHDN, FVKESK. The germline V and J ends were trimmed by 6 bases and 2 bases, with 20 bases remaining between them. The CDR3 has 17 amino acids. The CDR3 nucleotides read TGTGCCAGCAGTCGAACCTGGGTTCAGGGTGGCAATCAGCCCCAGCATTTT. Amino acids: CASSRTWVQGGNQPQHF. The entire variable domain, with the rest obtained from reference TRBV14 and TRBJ1-5, is as follows: EAGVTQFPSHSVIEKGQTVTLRCDPISGHDNLYWYRRVMGKEIKFLLHFVKESKQDESGMPNNRFLAERTGGTYSTLKVQPAELEDSGVYFCASSRTWVQGGNQPQHFGDGTRLSIL.

A few counts support this clonotype. The chain carries TRBV5-1 and TRBJ2-2; D is unresolved. V was pared by 2 bases and J by 7 bases, with 12 bases between. The germline V gene encodes CDR1 SGHRS and CDR2 YFSETQ. This CDR3 is built from 14 residues. CDR3 amino acids: CASSFYAESGELFF. For the CDR3, the DNA is TGCGCCAGCAGCTTCTACGCCGAGAGCGGGGAGCTGTTTTTT.

V gene TRBV13 combines with J gene TRBJ2-7, with D unresolved. There are 14 residues in the CDR3. The germline V gene has CDR1 PRHDT and CDR2 FYEKMQ (reference sequence). V was shortened by 6 bases and J by 3 bases, with 15 bases between the two germline ends. The CDR3 loop is CASSSTEGIYEQYF. DNA of the CDR3: TGTGCCAGCAGTTCGACCGAAGGTATCTACGAGCAGTACTTC.

The chain is built from TRBV15 and TRBJ1-6, with D tentatively TRBD1 (5 bases). The V gene lost 5 bases and the J gene lost 8 bases, with 16 bases spanning the gap. The CDR3 extends over 15 amino acids. CDR1 is LNHNV and CDR2 is YYDKDF in the germline V gene (reference sequence). CDR3 in DNA: TGTGCCACCAGCCGAGGGGCACGGGGGGATTCACCCCTCCACTTT. Translated: CATSRGARGDSPLHF.

The chain uses TRBV29-1 and TRBJ1-1; 7 bases map to TRBD1. CDR1 SQVTM and CDR2 ANQGSEA come from the germline V gene. The junction had 6 bases not matched to a gene; V was cut back by 7 bases and J by 1 base. The CDR3 length is 13 residues. The CDR3 reads CSGRGQRNTEAFF. In DNA form, the CDR3 reads TGCAGCGGGAGGGGACAGAGGAACACTGAAGCTTTCTTT.

The chain links TRBV14 to TRBJ2-1, with D unresolved. V was shortened by 0 bases and J by 5 bases, with 5 bases between the two germline ends. CDR1 is SGHDN, CDR2 FVKESK, per germline. The CDR3 sequence is 13 residues long. Here the CDR3 DNA reads TGTGCCAGCAGCCAAGACCCAAACAATGAGCAGTTCTTC. It specifies CASSQDPNNEQFF.

This chain uses TRBV6-1 with TRBJ2-7; 7 positions match TRBD2. CDR1 is MNHNS and CDR2 is SASEGT in the germline V gene. After removal of 6 bases from V and 4 bases from J, the junction contained 9 bases not matched to a gene. The CDR3 runs 14 residues. The CDR3 DNA follows: TGTGCCAGCAGGGAAAGGGCGGGGGTGTACGAGCAGTACTTC. Protein: CASRERAGVYEQYF.

The table lists this clonotype with a few counts. The genes are TRBV10-3 and TRBJ1-1; D call uncertain. The CDR3 consists of 14 residues. Trimming removed 0 bases from V and 1 base from J, with 6 bases in between. The germline gives CDR1 ENHRY, CDR2 SYGVKD. CDR3 nucleotides: TGTGCCATCAGTGAGTCCGCTTCGAACACTGAAGCTTTCTTT. Its translation: CAISESASNTEAFF.

This clonotype was counted between two and nine times. The chain links TRBV5-1 to TRBJ2-1; 7 positions agree with TRBD1. The CDR3 is made up of 13 amino acids. Germline CDR1 SGHRS, CDR2 YFSETQ. V shed 7 bases and J 8 bases; nucleotides not matched to a gene: 9. CDR3 bases: TGCGCCAGCGGAACACAGACAGGGTATGAGCAGTTCTTC. As protein: CASGTQTGYEQFF.

The chain links TRBV27 to TRBJ2-3; 11 bases map to TRBD2. CDR1 MNHEY and CDR2 SMNVEV come from the germline V gene (reference sequence). V shed 7 bases and J 3 bases; nucleotides not matched to a gene: 9. The CDR3 has 16 amino acids. CDR3 sequence reads: CASTHLAGGRTDTQYF. The CDR3 DNA sequence: TGTGCCAGCACACATTTAGCGGGAGGGAGGACAGATACGCAGTATTTT.

This clonotype appeared a few times. The rearrangement uses TRBV28 and TRBJ2-7; D is unclear. This CDR3 is built from 14 residues. V lost 7 bases, J lost 2 bases, and 15 bases lay in between. The germline V gene has CDR1 MDHEN and CDR2 SYDVKM. The CDR3 bases are TGTGCCAGCACCCCTTCCCAGGACCCCTACGAGCAGTACTTC. Translating gives CASTPSQDPYEQYF. Variable domain in full (rest from reference TRBV28 and TRBJ2-7): DVKVTQSSRYLVKRTGEKVFLECVQDMDHENMFWYRQDPGLGLRLIYFSYDVKMKEKGDIPEGYSVSREKKERFSLILESASTNQTSMYLCASTPSQDPYEQYFGPGTRLTVT.

This chain connects TRBV2 to TRBJ1-4, with D possibly TRBD1 on 5 matching bases. The CDR3 is 13 residues long. The germline gives CDR1 SNHLY, CDR2 FYNNEI. Trimming cost V 7 bases and J 1 base, with 7 bases left between them. As DNA, the CDR3 is TGTGCCAGCATAAGGGGAACTAATGAAAAACTGTTTTTT. Amino acids: CASIRGTNEKLFF.

The chain links TRBV9 to TRBJ1-2, with TRBD1 as a possible D gene (6 bases). The CDR3 length is 14 residues. CDR1 and CDR2 (germline): SGDLS, YYNGEE. The ends were cut back, 3 bases at V and 6 bases at J, with 15 bases in the middle. The CDR3 sequence is CASSGEGGYDGYTF. In DNA, the CDR3 is TGTGCCAGCAGCGGAGAGGGGGGGTATGATGGCTACACCTTC. Together with reference TRBV9 and TRBJ1-2, the CDR3 gives the full variable domain: DSGVTQTPKHLITATGQRVTLRCSPRSGDLSVYWYQQSLDQGLQFLIQYYNGEERAKGNILERFSAQQFPDLHSELNLSSLELGDSALYFCASSGEGGYDGYTFGSGTRLTVV.

The chain uses TRBV2 and TRBJ1-5, with no clear D. CDR1 is SNHLY, CDR2 FYNNEI, per germline. With 2 bases removed from V and 2 bases from J, the gap between germline ends came to 13 bases. CDR3 length equals 16 residues. The DNA of the CDR3 is TGTGCCAGCAGTGAACCCCCGCTTGGGGGCAATCAGCCCCAGCATTTT. Translated, it gives CASSEPPLGGNQPQHF.

This clonotype was detected a few times. The V gene is TRBV28, the J gene TRBJ1-2, with TRBD1 as a possible D gene (6 bases). This CDR3 is 13 amino acids long. Germline V gene lookup returns CDR1 MDHEN and CDR2 SYDVKM. Trimming shortened V by 7 bases and J by 7 bases, and 16 bases separated the two germline ends. CDR3 in DNA: TGTGCCAGCACCCTTCCAATACAGGGTGGCTACACCTTC. It translates to CASTLPIQGGYTF.